These 17 T cell receptor beta chains originate from one sample sequenced in a study of human T cells and chemical hapten exposure. The treatment is: therapeutic diphenylcyclopropenone sensitization with weekly scalp DPC. Individual cDNA molecules received unique molecular identifiers in the library. TCRdb processed the reads anew with MiXCR; each CDR3 protein has one entry. The repertoire includes 4,000 to 5,000 distinct CDR3 sequences, 45% to 50% of them detected once, and 3.5% sits in the top ten. Here the sequenced sample was whole blood, taken before DPC sensitization or 2, 6, or about 24 weeks after (not recorded which). The source is an adult with alopecia areata. Some clones in this sample may be carry-over from other donors' samples. This table probably holds off-target reads from a library built for another chain.

CDR3 nucleotide sequence: TGTGCCAGCAGTTGGGGCAGGGGGGCTCCCGACGAGCAGTACTTC. It translates to CASSWGRGAPDEQYF. V is TRBV27 and J is TRBJ2-7; a weak D match, TRBD1 (7 bases). V lost 4 bases, J lost 5 bases, and 18 bases lay in between. The CDR3 extends over 15 amino acids. The germline V gene has CDR1 MNHEY and CDR2 SMNVEV (reference sequence).

The genes are TRBV18 and TRBJ2-7, with D perhaps TRBD2 (5 bases). Per the germline V gene, CDR1 is KGHSH and CDR2 is LQKENI. V shed 5 bases and J shed 0 bases, with 14 bases lying between them. The CDR3 spans 15 residues. The CDR3 coding sequence is TGTGCCAGCTCAGACTCCCGGGGTTCCTCCTACGAGCAGTACTTC. This codes for CASSDSRGSSYEQYF.

The chain combines TRBV7-6 with TRBJ2-1; D tentatively fits TRBD1 or TRBD2 (6 bases each). The germline gives CDR1 SGHVS, CDR2 FNYEAQ. The V end lost 5 bases, the J end lost 1 base, and 15 bases lay between the germline ends. The CDR3 is 16 residues long. The CDR3 reads CASSPRDTGSYNEQFF. DNA of the CDR3: TGTGCCAGCAGCCCGCGGGACACTGGGTCCTACAATGAGCAGTTCTTC.

This chain links TRBV27 with TRBJ2-3; D remains ambiguous. This CDR3 is 14 amino acids long. CDR1 is MNHEY, CDR2 SMNVEV, per germline (reference sequence). V was pared by 5 bases and J by 0 bases, with 9 bases between. The DNA for the CDR3 is TGTGCCAGCAGTATCCGGTCTAGCACAGATACGCAGTATTTT. Translated, it gives CASSIRSSTDTQYF.

Worth noting for this clonotype: The junction does not match germline at one end; this may be a read error. The CDR3, as DNA: TGTGCCAGCAGAGGTTCTAGCAAAGATACGCAGTATTTT. This encodes CASRGSSKDTQYF. The chain joins TRBV6-2 or TRBV6-3 to TRBJ2-3; D is possibly TRBD2 (5 bases). The germline gives CDR1 MNHEY, CDR2 SVGEGT. This CDR3 is built from 13 residues.

The J gene is TRBJ2-3, the V gene TRBV7-2; D uncertain. V lost 4 bases and J lost 7, with 6 bases in between. CDR3 length: 11 amino acids. Germline CDR1 is SGHTA and CDR2 is FQGNSA. CDR3 bases: TGTGCCAGCAGCTCCATTAATACGCAGTATTTT. Translated: CASSSINTQYF.

The V call is TRBV29-1, the J call TRBJ2-3, with 7 bases identical to TRBD2. J lost 0 bases, V lost 7 bases, and 10 bases had no gene match. This CDR3 is 15 amino acids long. CDR1 is SQVTM, CDR2 ANQGSEA, per germline. The CDR3: CSARGGGPSTDTQYF. The CDR3 DNA is TGCAGCGCCCGTGGGGGGGGTCCTAGCACAGATACGCAGTATTTT.

This clonotype was seen just once. CDR3 sequence: CASSLTSGTSTDTQYF. The CDR3 DNA reads TGTGCCAGCAGCTTAACTAGCGGAACTAGCACAGATACGCAGTATTTT. This chain links TRBV7-2 with TRBJ2-3; TRBD2 matches 8 bases. V lost 2 bases to trimming and J lost 0 bases; unmatched junction nucleotides: 4. CDR1 is SGHTA and CDR2 is FQGNSA in the germline V gene. The CDR3 covers 16 residues. Full variable domain (rest looked up from reference TRBV7-2 and TRBJ2-3): GAGVSQSPSNKVTEKGKDVELRCDPISGHTALYWYRQSLGQGLEFLIYFQGNSAPDKSGLPSDRFSAERTGGSVSTLTIQRTQQEDSAVYLCASSLTSGTSTDTQYFGPGTRLTVL.

The chain couples TRBV5-1 to TRBJ2-5; D call uncertain. The CDR3 consists of 14 residues. Per germline, CDR1 SGHRS and CDR2 YFSETQ. V was cut by 0 bases and J by 1 base, with 7 bases left in between. This chain's CDR3 is CASSLEIGQETQYF. In DNA form, the CDR3 reads TGCGCCAGCAGCTTGGAAATTGGCCAAGAGACCCAGTACTTC.

The chain recombines TRBV18 with TRBJ2-1; 12 bases align to TRBD1. The length of the CDR3 is 15 residues. Trimming removed 3 bases from V and 7 bases from J; junction bases left unmatched: 4. In germline, CDR1 is KGHSH, CDR2 LQKENI. CDR3 DNA sequence: TGTGCCAGCTCACCCGGGACAGGGGGCCTAAATGAGCAGTTCTTC. This gives the protein CASSPGTGGLNEQFF. The full variable domain, in which reference TRBV18 and TRBJ2-1 provide the parts outside the CDR3, is NAGVMQNPRHLVRRRGQEARLRCSPMKGHSHVYWYRQLPEEGLKFMVYLQKENIIDESGMPKERFSAEFPKEGPSILRIQQVVRGDSAAYFCASSPGTGGLNEQFFGPGTRLTVL.

A few counts support this clonotype. The chain carries TRBV29-1 and TRBJ2-3; no reliable D call. V was cut by 3 bases and J by 7 bases, with 11 bases left in between. From germline, CDR1 is SQVTM and CDR2 ANQGSEA. The CDR3 is 12 residues long. The CDR3 here is CSVDTGVYTQYF. The CDR3 bases are TGCAGCGTTGACACCGGCGTATATACGCAGTATTTT.

This chain connects TRBV7-9 to TRBJ2-7; TRBD2 aligns across 12 bases. The trim removed 5 bases at V and 7 bases at J, leaving 15 bases unmatched. The CDR3 has 17 amino acids. Germline V gene data show CDR1 as SEHNR and CDR2 as FQNEAQ (reference sequence). CDR3 in DNA: TGTGCCAGCAGCCGCGCCCAGACTAGCGGGAGAATTGAAGAGCAGTACTTC. It codes for CASSRAQTSGRIEEQYF.

This chain joins TRBV28 and TRBJ2-3; D unresolved. V was trimmed by 5 bases and J by 3 bases, leaving 6 bases between them. CDR3 length: 12 residues. Germline CDR1 is MDHEN and CDR2 is SYDVKM. CDR3 sequence (DNA): TGTGCCAGCAGTCCGACTACAGATACGCAGTATTTT. It codes for CASSPTTDTQYF.

The genes are TRBV28 and TRBJ2-7, with 9 nucleotides matching TRBD1. CDR3 length: 15 residues. Per germline, CDR1 MDHEN and CDR2 SYDVKM. Unmatched junction bases numbered 12, after V lost 5 bases and J lost 7 bases. CDR3 in amino acids: CASSPRQGGTGEQYF. The CDR3 nucleotides are TGTGCCAGCAGTCCAAGACAGGGGGGAACTGGGGAGCAGTACTTC.

This clonotype turned up a few times. The chain uses TRBV29-1 and TRBJ2-1; 7 bases agree with TRBD2. V gave up 6 bases and J gave up 7 bases; unmatched junction bases: 12. The CDR3 contains 14 residues. The germline CDR1 and CDR2 sequences are SQVTM and ANQGSEA. DNA for the CDR3: TGCAGCGTCGGCCTTACTAGCGATTGGAATGAGCAGTTCTTC. Amino acids: CSVGLTSDWNEQFF.

The chain carries TRBV29-1 and TRBJ2-5; TRBD1 matches 7 bases. CDR1 is SQVTM and CDR2 is ANQGSEA in the germline V gene. The CDR3 is 13 residues long. J was trimmed by 2 bases and V by 6 bases; bases with no gene match: 6. CDR3 protein: CSVATGAQETQYF. The DNA for the CDR3 is TGCAGCGTGGCTACAGGGGCGCAAGAGACCCAGTACTTC.

This clonotype occurred a few times. CDR3 sequence reads: CATSDSLAGAISSYNEQFF. The CDR3 DNA follows: TGTGCCACCAGTGATTCGCTAGCGGGGGCCATCAGCTCCTACAATGAGCAGTTCTTC. The chain combines TRBV24-1 with TRBJ2-1; 10 nucleotides match TRBD2. This CDR3 has 19 amino acids. Germline lookup yields CDR1 KGHDR and CDR2 SFDVKD. V was clipped by 2 bases and J by 0 bases; unmatched bases: 9.